Following are 30 T cell receptor beta chains from one sample sequenced in a study of blood T cells in healthy people across ages. A second about 6 to 12 cycle PCR used barcoded and J-beta primers. One entry per CDR3 protein, called by TCRdb with MiXCR from the 5' RACE reads. The profile shows about 970,000 distinct CDR3 sequences, approximately 50% of them singletons. The sequencing input was blood. All receptors derive from an older woman in good health.

This clonotype has only a few counts. The chain is built from TRBV4-3 and TRBJ2-7; 7 nucleotides match TRBD1. The CDR3 spans 14 residues. The germline V gene encodes CDR1 LGHNA and CDR2 YSLEER. J was trimmed by 5 bases and V by 1 base; bases with no gene match: 5. The CDR3 sequence: CASSQVTGTNEQYF. The CDR3 DNA is TGCGCCAGCAGCCAAGTGACAGGGACCAACGAGCAGTACTTC.

This clonotype was counted only a few times. The J gene is TRBJ2-7, the V gene TRBV4-1; 9 bases align to TRBD1. The CDR3 length is 15 residues. The germline gives CDR1 MGHRA, CDR2 YSYEKL. Losses at the gene ends were 4 bases for V and 5 bases for J; bases not matched to a gene: 9. The CDR3 region is CASSLISDRGHEQYF. The CDR3 DNA reads TGCGCCAGCAGCCTTATATCGGACAGGGGACACGAGCAGTACTTC.

This sequence joins TRBV5-6 and TRBJ2-1, with TRBD2 matching over 11 bases. Germline CDR1 is SGHDT and CDR2 is YYEEEE. The V and J ends lost 3 bases and 4 bases, in that order; junction bases with no gene match: 3. The CDR3 runs to 15 residues. The CDR3 DNA reads as TGTGCCAGCAGCTCCGGACTAGCGGGTTACAATGAGCAGTTCTTC. It specifies CASSSGLAGYNEQFF.

The chain combines TRBV20-1 with TRBJ1-5, with TRBD1 matching over 7 bases. The CDR3 is 13 amino acids. Per germline, CDR1 DFQATT and CDR2 SNEGSKA (reference sequence). V shed 7 bases, J shed 1 base, and the junction held 4 bases outside the gene matches. The DNA for the CDR3 is TGCAGTGTACAGGGGTGGAGCAATCAGCCCCAGCATTTT. The encoded protein is CSVQGWSNQPQHF.

This clonotype appeared a few times. This chain uses TRBV20-1 with TRBJ2-3; 13 positions agree with TRBD2. The CDR3 is 15 amino acids. CDR1 and CDR2 (germline): DFQATT, SNEGSKA (reference sequence). Germline trimming cut 3 bases from V and 7 bases from J; bases unmatched to any gene: 7. DNA for the CDR3: TGCAGTGCTAGGGCTGGGACTAGCGGGGTCAATACGCAGTATTTT. Its translation: CSARAGTSGVNTQYF.

The J gene is TRBJ2-3, the V gene TRBV10-1, with unresolved D. V dropped 4 bases and J dropped 4 bases, with 9 bases sitting between them. Germline lookup yields CDR1 WNHNN and CDR2 SYGVQD (reference sequence). This CDR3 comprises 13 residues. The CDR3 DNA is TGCGCCAGCAGTGTTGAGGTTTCAGATACGCAGTATTTT. It is translated as CASSVEVSDTQYF.

The chain uses TRBV3-1 and TRBJ2-6; 8 bases fit TRBD1. The CDR3 has 16 amino acids. The V and J ends lost 5 bases and 0 bases, in that order; junction bases with no gene match: 3. The germline V gene encodes CDR1 LGHDT and CDR2 YNNKEL (reference sequence). The CDR3 bases are TGTGCCAGCAGCTGGACAGGGAGCTCTGGGGCCAACGTCCTGACTTTC. Translating it yields CASSWTGSSGANVLTF. Drawing the rest from reference TRBV3-1 and TRBJ2-6, the complete variable domain is DTAVSQTPKYLVTQMGNDKSIKCEQNLGHDTMYWYKQDSKKFLKIMFSYNNKELIINETVPNRFSPKSPDKAHLNLHINSLELGDSAVYFCASSWTGSSGANVLTFGAGSRLTVL.

V and J are TRBV3-1 and TRBJ2-1; no clear D gene. V shed 3 bases and J shed 3 bases, with 6 bases lying between them. The CDR3 has 13 amino acids. Germline CDR1 LGHDT, CDR2 YNNKEL (reference sequence). This chain's CDR3 is CASSQRYYNEQFF. Here the CDR3 DNA reads TGTGCCAGCAGCCAGCGTTACTACAATGAGCAGTTCTTC.

J is TRBJ2-5 and V is TRBV13; no definite D call. This CDR3 is built from 14 residues. With 1 base removed from V and 1 base from J, the gap between germline ends came to 7 bases. CDR1 and CDR2 from the germline V gene are PRHDT and FYEKMQ (reference sequence). CDR3 amino acids: CASSLVSTQETQYF. The DNA for the CDR3 is TGTGCCAGCAGCTTAGTCTCCACCCAAGAGACCCAGTACTTC. Together with reference TRBV13 and TRBJ2-5, the CDR3 gives the full variable domain: AAGVIQSPRHLIKEKRETATLKCYPIPRHDTVYWYQQGPGQDPQFLISFYEKMQSDKGSIPDRFSAQQFSDYHSELNMSSLELGDSALYFCASSLVSTQETQYFGPGTRLLVL.

The chain joins TRBV2 to TRBJ2-5, with 7 positions matching TRBD2. After removal of 9 bases from V and 5 bases from J, the junction contained 6 bases not matched to a gene. This CDR3 region has 12 residues. Germline CDR1 and CDR2: SNHLY and FYNNEI. This CDR3 reads CARKGEGETQYF. In DNA form, the CDR3 reads TGTGCCAGGAAAGGGGAGGGTGAGACCCAGTACTTC.

The chain uses TRBV4-2 and TRBJ2-2, with 14 nucleotides matching TRBD2. V gave up 4 bases and J gave up 1 base; unmatched junction bases: 5. Per germline, CDR1 LGHNA and CDR2 YNFKEQ. The CDR3 contains 18 residues. The CDR3 DNA reads TGTGCCAGCAGCCGACTAGCGGGAGGGCCGGAGAACACCGGGGAGCTGTTTTTT. It encodes CASSRLAGGPENTGELFF.

V gene TRBV27 combines with J gene TRBJ1-1, with no clear D. The germline V gene has CDR1 MNHEY and CDR2 SMNVEV (reference sequence). Trimming pared 3 bases from V and 0 bases from J, leaving 14 bases between. The CDR3 length is 16 residues. DNA of the CDR3: TGTGCCAGCAGTTTTAAGTACGGAATAATGAACACTGAAGCTTTCTTT. As protein: CASSFKYGIMNTEAFF.

Many counts were recorded for this clonotype. The chain joins TRBV2 to TRBJ2-5; TRBD2 matches at 8 bases. V trimming: 7 bases; J trimming: 5 bases; junction bases outside the gene matches: 9. This CDR3 is built from 14 residues. Germline V gene lookup returns CDR1 SNHLY and CDR2 FYNNEI. For the CDR3, the DNA is TGTGCCAGCATCATAACGGGGGGGCTGGAGACCCAGTACTTC. The encoded protein is CASIITGGLETQYF.

Many counts were recorded for this clonotype. CDR3 DNA: TGTGCCAGCAGTTTTGGCGAGCAGTACTTC. Residues: CASSFGEQYF. The V gene is TRBV28, the J gene TRBJ2-7, with D uncertain. The CDR3 is 10 amino acids. V was clipped by 3 bases and J by 6 bases, with 3 bases between them. Germline lookup yields CDR1 MDHEN and CDR2 SYDVKM.

This clonotype was seen a few times. The chain joins TRBV20-1 to TRBJ1-1; D gene unclear. Germline assignment: CDR1 DFQATT and CDR2 SNEGSKA (reference sequence). The CDR3 contains 13 residues. V was pared by 6 bases and J by 3 bases, with 14 bases between. The CDR3 loop reads CSAGLGGYTEAFF. Here the CDR3 DNA reads TGCAGTGCCGGCCTCGGAGGATACACTGAAGCTTTCTTT.

Notes on this clonotype: The junction departs from germline at one end; a sequencing error may be responsible. The rearrangement links TRBV5-1 to TRBJ2-7; 8 bases map to TRBD1. Germline CDR1 is SGHRS and CDR2 is YFSETQ. The CDR3 is 14 amino acids. The CDR3 spells CASSLGQENYEQYF. The CDR3 coding sequence is TGTGCCAGCAGCCTGGGACAGGAGAACTACGAGCAGTACTTC.

The chain is built from TRBV20-1 and TRBJ2-3, with a tentative D call TRBD2 (6 bases). Germline CDR1 reads DFQATT; CDR2 reads SNEGSKA (reference sequence). The CDR3 loop spans 15 amino acids. Trimming took off 6 bases at V and 1 base at J, with 17 bases between the two ends. CDR3 in amino acids: CSAPGAGLGTDTQYF. The CDR3 bases are TGCAGTGCCCCAGGCGCGGGACTTGGCACAGATACGCAGTATTTT.

This clonotype was seen a few times. The chain recombines TRBV9 with TRBJ1-2, with unresolved D. This CDR3 is 15 amino acids long. Germline CDR1 SGDLS, CDR2 YYNGEE. V lost 4 bases to trimming and J lost 2 bases, with 15 bases between them. The CDR3 DNA is TGTGCCAGCAGCTCAGACGAGGGAGACAACTATGGCTACACCTTC. Translated: CASSSDEGDNYGYTF. Full variable domain (missing parts from reference TRBV9 and TRBJ1-2): DSGVTQTPKHLITATGQRVTLRCSPRSGDLSVYWYQQSLDQGLQFLIQYYNGEERAKGNILERFSAQQFPDLHSELNLSSLELGDSALYFCASSSDEGDNYGYTFGSGTRLTVV.

The chain couples TRBV29-1 to TRBJ2-5; no definite D call. The V end was cut by 4 bases, the J end by 5 bases, with 8 bases between. The CDR3 is 11 amino acids. CDR1 and CDR2 from the germline V gene are SQVTM and ANQGSEA. In DNA form, the CDR3 reads TGCAGCGTTGGCGGTTTTGAGACCCAGTACTTC. This encodes CSVGGFETQYF.

A word on this clonotype: One end of the junction fails to match germline, which may point to a read error. The V and J genes are TRBV7-9 and TRBJ1-1; D remains unclear. From germline, CDR1 is SEHNR and CDR2 FQNEAQ (reference sequence). The CDR3 consists of 14 residues. CDR3 bases: TGTACCAGCAGCTTAGGTCGGGGGAACACTGAAGCTTTCTTT. Translating it yields CTSSLGRGNTEAFF.

Note on this clonotype: This clone may be a read error of a much larger clone one base away. In nucleotides, the CDR3 is TGTGCCAGCAGTTACAGGGATAATTCACCCCTCCACTTT. Translation: CASSYRDNSPLHF. The chain recombines TRBV6-2 or TRBV6-3 with TRBJ1-6, with D unresolved. V lost 2 bases, J lost 5 bases, and 4 bases lay in between. In germline, CDR1 is MNHEY, CDR2 SVGEGT. The CDR3 length is 13 residues.

Only a few counts were recorded for this clonotype. The chain employs TRBV6-5 and TRBJ1-4; D might be TRBD1 (5 bases). This CDR3 region has 14 residues. Germline V lookup: CDR1 MNHEY, CDR2 SVGAGI. V was cut by 5 bases and J by 8 bases, with 15 bases left in between. In DNA form, the CDR3 reads TGTGCCAGCAGTCGTAAAGGGGTGATCGAAAAACTGTTTTTT. It yields the protein CASSRKGVIEKLFF.

In its sample, this clonotype was seen a few times. The chain is built from TRBV20-1 and TRBJ2-5, with 7 positions matching TRBD2. Germline loops: CDR1 DFQATT, CDR2 SNEGSKA (reference sequence). Trimming took 5 bases from V and 4 from J; bases not matched to a gene: 10. There are 14 residues in the CDR3. CDR3 protein: CSARTSRFGETQYF. The CDR3 DNA reads TGCAGTGCTCGGACTAGTCGGTTTGGAGAGACCCAGTACTTC.

There are a few counts of this clonotype. This chain links TRBV4-2 with TRBJ2-1, with D possibly TRBD1 on 6 matching bases. This CDR3 is built from 15 residues. The germline V gene has CDR1 LGHNA and CDR2 YNFKEQ. The V and J ends lost 1 base and 10 bases respectively, with 17 bases between them. CDR3 region: CASSQAGTPGYEQFF. The CDR3 bases are TGTGCCAGCAGCCAAGCCGGGACACCAGGCTACGAGCAGTTCTTC.

The chain has TRBV9 and TRBJ2-5; 7 bases agree with TRBD2. The germline V gene encodes CDR1 SGDLS and CDR2 YYNGEE. The CDR3 is made up of 15 amino acids. The V segment lost 0 bases and the J segment 4 bases; nucleotides outside the gene matches: 6. CDR3 coding DNA: TGTGCCAGCAGCGTAGGTCCGGGGGAGGGAGAGACCCAGTACTTC. This codes for CASSVGPGEGETQYF. Looking up the rest from reference TRBV9 and TRBJ2-5 gives the full variable domain: DSGVTQTPKHLITATGQRVTLRCSPRSGDLSVYWYQQSLDQGLQFLIQYYNGEERAKGNILERFSAQQFPDLHSELNLSSLELGDSALYFCASSVGPGEGETQYFGPGTRLLVL.

The rearrangement joins TRBV7-8 to TRBJ2-2; D possibly matches TRBD1 or TRBD2 (5 bases each). The CDR3 extends over 15 amino acids. In germline, CDR1 is SGHVS, CDR2 FQNEAQ. Trimming shortened V by 0 bases and J by 5 bases, and 10 bases separated the two germline ends. Here the CDR3 DNA reads TGTGCCAGCAGCTTAGCGCTGGGGGAAACCGGGGAGCTGTTTTTT. Protein product: CASSLALGETGELFF.

The chain joins TRBV2 to TRBJ2-7; no firm D call. Per the germline V gene, CDR1 is SNHLY and CDR2 is FYNNEI. Trimming stripped 3 bases from V and 3 bases from J, with 6 bases between. CDR3 length: 12 amino acids. The CDR3 sequence is CASSEDDYEQYF. As DNA, the CDR3 is TGTGCCAGCAGTGAGGACGACTACGAGCAGTACTTC.

This chain links TRBV7-3 with TRBJ2-1; D uncertain. CDR1 and CDR2 (germline): SGHTA, FQGTGA. This CDR3 spans 12 amino acids. Trimming stripped 5 bases from V and 5 bases from J, with 7 bases between. As DNA, the CDR3 is TGTGCCAGCAGCCCAGCGAACAATGAGCAGTTCTTC. Amino acid sequence: CASSPANNEQFF. The variable domain in full, with the rest retrieved from reference TRBV7-3 and TRBJ2-1, is GAGVSQTPSNKVTEKGKYVELRCDPISGHTALYWYRQSLGQGPEFLIYFQGTGAADDSGLPNDRFFAVRPEGSVSTLKIQRTERGDSAVYLCASSPANNEQFFGPGTRLTVL.

The chain combines TRBV5-1 with TRBJ2-1; TRBD2 agrees at 10 bases. The length of the CDR3 is 15 residues. The V gene end was trimmed by 0 bases and the J gene end by 9 bases; junction bases not matched to a gene: 6. Germline V gene lookup returns CDR1 SGHRS and CDR2 YFSETQ. The CDR3 nucleotides are TGCGCCAGCAGCTTGGATCTAGCGGGAGTAGGTGAGCAGTTCTTC. It specifies CASSLDLAGVGEQFF.

This clonotype was picked up a small number of times. CDR3 loop: CASSRQEGATDTQYF. CDR3 nucleotides: TGTGCCAGCAGCCGTCAAGAGGGTGCCACAGATACGCAGTATTTT. The chain uses TRBV4-2 and TRBJ2-3; D is possibly TRBD2 (5 bases). V lost 4 bases and J lost 2, with 13 bases in between. Germline V gene sequence: CDR1 LGHNA, CDR2 YNFKEQ. The CDR3 sequence is 15 residues long.